This record concerns one T cell receptor beta chain sequence. Its target is not known. J lost 1 base, V lost 10 bases, and 10 bases had no gene match. This CDR3 is built from 15 residues. Germline CDR1 is SNHLY and CDR2 is FYNNEI. This sample is part of a study of blood T cells in healthy people across ages. Study background: Template-switching capture recovered about one barcoded beta molecule per two T cells.

Study outcomes and limitations: Fewer expanded clones and more diversity marked long-lived versus aged donors.

Using a J-beta primer mix together with a sample-barcoded 5' primer, a second PCR was run for roughly 6 to 12 cycles. A template-switch adaptor with 12 random nucleotides tagged each cDNA molecule. Paired-end reads containing CDR3 totaled no fewer than 3 million for each sample. TCRdb reprocessed the 5' RACE reads via MiXCR and lists one record per CDR3 protein. The sample yields more than 1,400,000 distinct CDR3 sequences, approximately 42% seen once. The chain combines TRBV2 with TRBJ2-1, with TRBD2 matching over 7 bases. Sequencing was carried out using blood. This sequence originates from a woman aged 18-29 years in good health. The CDR3 region is CATGFGGGSYNEQFF. CDR3 coding DNA: TGTGCCACTGGGTTTGGGGGGGGGTCCTACAATGAGCAGTTCTTC.